This T cell receptor beta chain is from a study of patients and donors after allogeneic stem cell transplantation. In TCRdb, the RT-PCR reads were re-called with MiXCR into one record per CDR3 protein. The data hold about 230,000 distinct CDR3 sequences, with 13% to 15% observed a single time. This clonotype was counted a few times. Germline V gives CDR1 SGHRS, CDR2 YFSETQ. This CDR3 spans 13 amino acids. V lost 3 bases and J lost 8, with 11 bases in between. The clonotype was recovered from a human donor who was either an allogeneic HSCT recipient or a stem cell or donor lymphocyte infusion donor (not recorded which). It is not recorded whose cells these are; they may come from a transplant donor. The gene calls are TRBV5-1 and TRBJ1-4; D possibly corresponds to TRBD1 (5 bases). Sample: blood, either unsorted or a sorted T cell fraction (not recorded which). In nucleotides, the CDR3 is TGCGCCAGCAGCTCCTCCTGGGGGGAAAAACTGTTTTTT. Its translation: CASSSSWGEKLFF. Using reference TRBV5-1 and TRBJ1-4 for the parts outside the CDR3, the full variable domain is KAGVTQTPRYLIKTRGQQVTLSCSPISGHRSVSWYQQTPGQGLQFLFEYFSETQRNKGNFPGRFSGRQFSNSRSEMNVSTLELGDSALYLCASSSSWGEKLFFGSGTQLSVL.